This T cell receptor (beta chain) is drawn from a study of radiation and T cells in renal cell carcinoma. Overall study context: Nephrectomy followed 15 Gy stereotactic body radiation by 4 weeks. Study outcomes and limitations: Pretreatment tumor biopsies were lacking, so baseline clonotypes are unknown. From baseline, blood top tumor clonotypes peaked at 2 weeks post-radiation.

Time point defined: baseline pretreatment blood. The treatment was: 15 Gy SBRT to primary tumor, nephrectomy 4 weeks later. Clear cell pathology was present in this patient's renal cell carcinoma. Generated by immunoSEQ multiplex PCR, the TCRdb table keeps only in-frame clones and is missing some. The data show 94,000 or so clones, under 90% seen once. To note about this clone: Its antigen remains unidentified.

Sequences were derived from blood, sampled from a patient whose treatment included radiotherapy and nephrectomy. The sequence derives from a man between 60 and 70 years old with renal cell carcinoma.

This CDR3 is CASSPRTNTEAFF. The CDR3 nucleotides are TGTGCCAGCAGCCCCAGGACCAACACTGAAGCTTTCTTT. The rearrangement links TRBV7-2 to TRBJ1-1; D call uncertain. Germline assignment: CDR1 SGHTA and CDR2 FQGNSA. The V end lost 5 bases, the J end lost 2 bases, and 9 bases lay between the germline ends. The CDR3 runs to 13 residues.